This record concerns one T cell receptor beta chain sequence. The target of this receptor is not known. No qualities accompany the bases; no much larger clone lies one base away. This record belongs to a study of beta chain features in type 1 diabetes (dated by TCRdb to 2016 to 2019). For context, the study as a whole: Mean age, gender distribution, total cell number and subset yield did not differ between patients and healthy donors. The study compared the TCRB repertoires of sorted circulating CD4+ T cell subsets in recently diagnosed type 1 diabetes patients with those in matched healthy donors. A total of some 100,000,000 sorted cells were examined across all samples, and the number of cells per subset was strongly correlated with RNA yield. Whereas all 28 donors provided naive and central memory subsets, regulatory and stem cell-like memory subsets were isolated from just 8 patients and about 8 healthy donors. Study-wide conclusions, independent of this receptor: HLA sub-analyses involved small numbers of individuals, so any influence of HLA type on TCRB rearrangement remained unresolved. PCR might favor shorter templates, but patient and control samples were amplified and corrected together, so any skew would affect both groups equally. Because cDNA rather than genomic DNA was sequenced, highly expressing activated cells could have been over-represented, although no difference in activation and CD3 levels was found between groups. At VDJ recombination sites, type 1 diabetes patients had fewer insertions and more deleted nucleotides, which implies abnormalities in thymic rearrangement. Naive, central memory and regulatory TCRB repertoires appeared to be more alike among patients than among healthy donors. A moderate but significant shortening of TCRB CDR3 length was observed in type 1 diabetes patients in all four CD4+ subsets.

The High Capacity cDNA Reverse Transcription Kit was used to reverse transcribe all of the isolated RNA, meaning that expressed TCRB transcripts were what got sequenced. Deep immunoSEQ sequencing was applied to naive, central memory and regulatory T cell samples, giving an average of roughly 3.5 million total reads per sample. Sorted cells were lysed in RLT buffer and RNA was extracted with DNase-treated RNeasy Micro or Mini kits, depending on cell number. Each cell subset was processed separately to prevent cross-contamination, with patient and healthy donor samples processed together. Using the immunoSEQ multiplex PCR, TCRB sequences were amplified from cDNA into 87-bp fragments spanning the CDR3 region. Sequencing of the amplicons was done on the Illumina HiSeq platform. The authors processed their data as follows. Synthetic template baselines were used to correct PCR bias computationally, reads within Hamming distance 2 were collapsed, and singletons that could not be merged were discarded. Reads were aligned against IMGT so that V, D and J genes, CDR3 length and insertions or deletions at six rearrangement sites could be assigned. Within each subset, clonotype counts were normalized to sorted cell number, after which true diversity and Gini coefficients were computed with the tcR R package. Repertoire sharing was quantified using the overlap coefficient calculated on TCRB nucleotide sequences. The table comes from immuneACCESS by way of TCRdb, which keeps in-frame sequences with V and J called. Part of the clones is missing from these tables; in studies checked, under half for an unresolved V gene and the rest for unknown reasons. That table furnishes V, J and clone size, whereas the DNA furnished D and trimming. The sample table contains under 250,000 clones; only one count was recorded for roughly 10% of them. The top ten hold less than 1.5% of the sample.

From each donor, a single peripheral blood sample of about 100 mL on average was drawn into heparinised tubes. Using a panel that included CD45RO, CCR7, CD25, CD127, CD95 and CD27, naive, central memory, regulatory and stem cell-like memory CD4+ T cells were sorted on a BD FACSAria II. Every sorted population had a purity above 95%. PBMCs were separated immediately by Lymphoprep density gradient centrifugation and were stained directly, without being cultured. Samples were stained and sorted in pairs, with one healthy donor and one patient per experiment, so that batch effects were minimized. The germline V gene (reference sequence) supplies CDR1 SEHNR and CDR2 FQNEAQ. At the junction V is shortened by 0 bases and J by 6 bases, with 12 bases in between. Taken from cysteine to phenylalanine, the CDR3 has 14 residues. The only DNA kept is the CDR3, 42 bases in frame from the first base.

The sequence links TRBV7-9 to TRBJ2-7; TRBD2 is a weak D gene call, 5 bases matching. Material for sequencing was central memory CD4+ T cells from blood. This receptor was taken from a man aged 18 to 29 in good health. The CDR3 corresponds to CASSLAPGGPEQYF. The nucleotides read TGTGCCAGCAGCTTAGCGCCTGGAGGACCCGAGCAGTACTTC.